Here is one T cell receptor (beta chain) with its context. The data were taken from a study of blood T cell repertoires in COVID-19. As for the study in general: The samples span acute and convalescent COVID-19 from the United States, Italy and Spain.

Data came from immunoSEQ multiplex PCR; TCRdb stores just in-frame clones and leaves some out. Seen here are about 260,000 clones, roughly 90% observed once, and the top ten hold approximately 3%. Clinical history reported by participants formed the basis on which cohorts were assigned. A PCR-confirmed or clinician-diagnosed COVID-19 case had contacted exposed participants within 2 weeks of entry. The receptor comes from a man in his forties or fifties who had been exposed to COVID-19. Sequenced sample: PBMCs or T cells enriched from blood (not recorded which).

The CDR3 coding sequence is TGTGCCAGTAGTAGGACTAGCGGGGTCTCCTACAATGAGCAGTTCTTC. This gives the protein CASSRTSGVSYNEQFF. This sequence joins TRBV19 and TRBJ2-1; TRBD2 agrees at 12 bases. The germline CDR1 and CDR2 sequences are LNHDA and SQIVND (reference sequence). V shed 4 bases, J shed 0 bases, and the junction held 1 base outside the gene matches. CDR3 size: 16 residues.